Below, 10 T cell receptor beta chains from the same sample are listed, as sequenced in a study of blood T cell repertoires in COVID-19. The repertoire was sequenced with immunoSEQ multiplex PCR; TCRdb's copy has only in-frame clones and lacks some. The repertoire holds 130,000 to 150,000 clones, with approximately 87% as singletons. Sequences were obtained from PBMCs or T cells enriched from blood (not recorded which). The receptors were gathered from a man in his sixties who had recovered from COVID-19.

This rearrangement joins TRBV5-4 to TRBJ1-1; tentatively, D is TRBD1 (5 bases). The CDR3 is 14 residues long. Looked up from germline, CDR1 is SGHNT and CDR2 is YYREEE (reference sequence). Trimming removed 5 bases from V and 0 bases from J, with 11 bases in between. CDR3 protein: CASSRQSMNTEAFF. The DNA for the CDR3 is TGTGCCAGCAGTCGACAGAGTATGAACACTGAAGCTTTCTTT.

The rearrangement uses TRBV19 and TRBJ2-7; 7 nucleotides line up with TRBD1. Germline V gene data show CDR1 as LNHDA and CDR2 as SQIVND (reference sequence). CDR3 length equals 15 residues. The junction had 9 bases not matched to a gene; V was cut back by 5 bases and J by 2 bases. The CDR3 here is CASSDDPGTAYEQYF. CDR3 coding DNA: TGTGCCAGTAGTGACGACCCTGGGACAGCCTACGAGCAGTACTTC.

The genes are TRBV6-5 and TRBJ2-1; TRBD2 is a possible D gene (5 bases). The germline V and J ends were trimmed by 5 bases and 7 bases, with 18 bases remaining between them. The CDR3 is 15 amino acids. The V gene's germline CDR1 is MNHEY and CDR2 SVGAGI. CDR3 region: CASSRNGPRDNEQFF. Written as DNA, the CDR3 is TGTGCCAGCAGTCGAAACGGGCCTCGGGATAATGAGCAGTTCTTC.

CDR3 nucleotide sequence: TGTGCCAGCAGCTTGCCGGGCTCCTACAATGAGCAGTTCTTC. Protein product: CASSLPGSYNEQFF. The rearrangement links TRBV9 to TRBJ2-1; D unresolved. This CDR3 is built from 14 residues. The V and J ends lost 4 bases and 0 bases respectively, with 8 bases between them. Germline lookup yields CDR1 SGDLS and CDR2 YYNGEE.

The chain recombines TRBV4-1 with TRBJ1-3; 9 bases fit TRBD1. The CDR3 is 16 amino acids. Trimming cost V 3 bases and J 0 bases; bases outside gene matches: 3. Germline lookup yields CDR1 MGHRA and CDR2 YSYEKL. The CDR3 DNA sequence: TGCGCCAGCAGCCAGGGGACAGGGACCTCTGGAAACACCATATATTTT. Its translation is CASSQGTGTSGNTIYF.

About this clone itself: Other nucleotide sequences in the sample specify the same CDR3. J is TRBJ2-5 and V is TRBV20-1; 7 bases match TRBD2. There are 11 residues in the CDR3. Germline CDR1 and CDR2: DFQATT and SNEGSKA (reference sequence). V gave up 3 bases and J gave up 5 bases; unmatched junction bases: 0. The CDR3 loop is CSASGRETQYF. The CDR3 DNA is TGCAGTGCTAGCGGGAGGGAGACCCAGTACTTC.

The chain carries TRBV15 and TRBJ2-7; D remains ambiguous. Germline V gene data show CDR1 as LNHNV and CDR2 as YYDKDF (reference sequence). The CDR3 is 13 amino acids. With 4 bases removed from V and 5 bases from J, the gap between germline ends came to 12 bases. CDR3: CATSTLSLDEQYF. Here the CDR3 DNA reads TGTGCCACCAGCACTCTCAGTCTCGACGAGCAGTACTTC.

This clone came up once. This rearrangement joins TRBV27 to TRBJ1-6; D remains ambiguous. CDR1 and CDR2 from the germline V gene are MNHEY and SMNVEV (reference sequence). The V gene lost 2 bases and the J gene lost 11 bases, with 10 bases spanning the gap. The CDR3 covers 13 residues. DNA of the CDR3: TGTGCCAGCAGTTTAGTTGCACCAGCACCCCTCCACTTT. Amino acid sequence: CASSLVAPAPLHF.

The chain joins TRBV29-1 to TRBJ2-4; no firm D call. Germline loops: CDR1 SQVTM, CDR2 ANQGSEA. V lost 0 bases to trimming and J lost 1 base, with 4 bases between them. The length of the CDR3 is 13 residues. Written as DNA, the CDR3 is TGCAGCGTTGAAGATAATGCCAAAAACATTCAGTACTTC. Its translation is CSVEDNAKNIQYF.

The CDR3 spells CASSLQAGGAYGYTF. For the CDR3, the DNA is TGTGCCAGCAGTTTACAGGCAGGGGGCGCGTATGGCTACACCTTC. The gene calls are TRBV27 and TRBJ1-2; TRBD1 aligns across 8 bases. This CDR3 is 15 amino acids long. Trimming cost V 2 bases and J 5 bases; bases outside gene matches: 7. The V gene's germline CDR1 is MNHEY and CDR2 SMNVEV (reference sequence).